The 3 T cell receptor beta chains below were found in one sample sequenced in a study of T cell responses to AZD1222 COVID-19 vaccine. Repertoires were generated with immunoSEQ multiplex PCR, while TCRdb's copy carries only in-frame clones and drops some. The sample consists of about 130,000 clones, roughly 89% of them appearing once. The sequencing used peripheral blood, collected on day 0 of AZD1222 vaccination. The receptor source for this set is an adult in good health.

The V call is TRBV7-9, the J call TRBJ1-1; TRBD1 matches 7 bases. J lost 8 bases, V lost 2 bases, and 11 bases had no gene match. The CDR3 runs 15 residues. CDR1 is SEHNR, CDR2 FQNEAQ, per germline (reference sequence). This chain's CDR3 is CASSLSPTGVVEAFF. The CDR3 nucleotides read TGTGCCAGCAGCTTATCACCCACAGGGGTGGTAGAAGCTTTCTTT.

The gene calls are TRBV9 and TRBJ1-2; possibly TRBD1 for D (5 bases). CDR1 and CDR2 from the germline V gene are SGDLS and YYNGEE. The CDR3 spans 14 residues. V lost 3 bases to trimming and J lost 6 bases, with 15 bases between them. Here the CDR3 reads CASSASGGAHGYTF. The CDR3 DNA is TGTGCCAGCAGCGCCAGTGGCGGGGCCCATGGCTACACCTTC.

The chain recombines TRBV30 with TRBJ1-2; TRBD1 is a possible D gene (6 bases). V was shortened by 5 bases and J by 4 bases, with 11 bases between the two germline ends. The CDR3 sequence is 12 residues long. Germline V gives CDR1 GTSNPN, CDR2 SVGIG (reference sequence). CDR3 sequence reads: CAWVQGSYGYTF. In DNA form, the CDR3 reads TGTGCCTGGGTACAGGGTAGCTATGGCTACACCTTC.